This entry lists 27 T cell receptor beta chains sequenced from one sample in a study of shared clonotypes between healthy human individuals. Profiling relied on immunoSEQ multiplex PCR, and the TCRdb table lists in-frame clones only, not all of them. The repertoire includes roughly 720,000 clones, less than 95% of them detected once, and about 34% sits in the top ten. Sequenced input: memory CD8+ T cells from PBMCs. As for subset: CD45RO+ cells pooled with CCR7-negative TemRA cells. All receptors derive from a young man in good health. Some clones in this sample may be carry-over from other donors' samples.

CDR3: CASLPRGLDYGYTF. The CDR3 DNA follows: TGTGCCAGCCTCCCAAGGGGGCTTGACTATGGCTACACCTTC. The chain couples TRBV2 to TRBJ1-2, with TRBD1 matching 7 bases. The CDR3 is 14 residues long. Per germline, CDR1 SNHLY and CDR2 FYNNEI. With V trimmed by 8 bases and J by 3 bases, 9 bases remained unmatched.

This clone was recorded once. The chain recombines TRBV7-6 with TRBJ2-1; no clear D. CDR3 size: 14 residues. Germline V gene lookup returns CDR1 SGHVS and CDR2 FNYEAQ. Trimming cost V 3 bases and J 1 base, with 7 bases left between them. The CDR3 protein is CASSFRASYNEQFF. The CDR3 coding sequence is TGTGCCAGCAGCTTCCGGGCGTCCTACAATGAGCAGTTCTTC.

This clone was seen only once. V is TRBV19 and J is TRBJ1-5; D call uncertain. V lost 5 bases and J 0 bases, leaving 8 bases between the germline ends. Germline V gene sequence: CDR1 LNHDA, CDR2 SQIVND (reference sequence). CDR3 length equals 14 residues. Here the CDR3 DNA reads TGTGCCAGTAGTCAGGCAATTAGCAATCAGCCCCAGCATTTT. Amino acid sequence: CASSQAISNQPQHF.

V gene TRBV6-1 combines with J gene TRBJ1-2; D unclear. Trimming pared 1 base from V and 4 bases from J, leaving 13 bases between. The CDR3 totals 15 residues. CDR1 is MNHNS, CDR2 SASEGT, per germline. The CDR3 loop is CASSEGLSRAYGYTF. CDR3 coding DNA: TGTGCCAGCAGTGAAGGGCTCAGCCGCGCCTATGGCTACACCTTC.

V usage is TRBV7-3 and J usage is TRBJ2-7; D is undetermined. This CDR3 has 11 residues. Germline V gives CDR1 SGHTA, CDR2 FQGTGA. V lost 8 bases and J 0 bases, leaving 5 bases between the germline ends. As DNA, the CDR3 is TGTGCCAGCCCCTTCTCCTACGAGCAGTACTTC. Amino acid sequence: CASPFSYEQYF.

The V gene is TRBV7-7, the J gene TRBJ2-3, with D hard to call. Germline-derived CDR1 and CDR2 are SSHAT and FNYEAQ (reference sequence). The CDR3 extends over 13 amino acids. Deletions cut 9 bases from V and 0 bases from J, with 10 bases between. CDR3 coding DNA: TGTGCCAGACCCCCCGGTAGCACAGATACGCAGTATTTT. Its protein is CARPPGSTDTQYF.

In nucleotides, the CDR3 is TGTGCCAGCACCCCGGGACGGACCTTCTCTGGGGCCAACGTCCTGACTTTC. Its protein product is CASTPGRTFSGANVLTF. This rearrangement joins TRBV27 to TRBJ2-6; D could derive from TRBD1 or TRBD2 (5 bases each). The V end was cut by 7 bases, the J end by 0 bases, with 16 bases between. The germline CDR1 and CDR2 sequences are MNHEY and SMNVEV (reference sequence). The CDR3 has 17 residues. Drawing the rest from reference TRBV27 and TRBJ2-6, the complete variable domain is EAQVTQNPRYLITVTGKKLTVTCSQNMNHEYMSWYRQDPGLGLRQIYYSMNVEVTDKGDVPEGYKVSRKEKRNFPLILESPSPNQTSLYFCASTPGRTFSGANVLTFGAGSRLTVL.

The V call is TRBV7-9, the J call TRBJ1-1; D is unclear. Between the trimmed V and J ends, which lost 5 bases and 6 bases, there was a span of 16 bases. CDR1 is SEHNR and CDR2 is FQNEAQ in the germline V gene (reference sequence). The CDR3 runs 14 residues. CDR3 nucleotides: TGTGCCAGCAGCGTACATGGTTTGGCCCCTGAAGCTTTCTTT. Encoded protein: CASSVHGLAPEAFF.

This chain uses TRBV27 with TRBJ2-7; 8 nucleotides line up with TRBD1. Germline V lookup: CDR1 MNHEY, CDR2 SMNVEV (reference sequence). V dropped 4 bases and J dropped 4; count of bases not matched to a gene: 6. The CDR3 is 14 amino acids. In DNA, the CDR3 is TGTGCCAGCAGTTCTGGACAGGGCCAATACGAGCAGTACTTC. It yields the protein CASSSGQGQYEQYF.

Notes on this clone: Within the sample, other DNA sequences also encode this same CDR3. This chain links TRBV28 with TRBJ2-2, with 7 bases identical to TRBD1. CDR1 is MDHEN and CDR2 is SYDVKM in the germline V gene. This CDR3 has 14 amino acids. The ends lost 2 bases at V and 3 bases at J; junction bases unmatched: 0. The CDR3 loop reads CASSLQGDTGELFF. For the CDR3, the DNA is TGTGCCAGCAGTTTACAGGGGGACACCGGGGAGCTGTTTTTT.

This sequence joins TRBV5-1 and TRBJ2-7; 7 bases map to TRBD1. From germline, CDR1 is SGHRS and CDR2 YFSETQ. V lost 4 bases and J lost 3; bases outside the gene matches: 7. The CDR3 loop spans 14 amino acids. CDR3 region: CASSAGTVRYEQYF. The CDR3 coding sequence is TGCGCCAGCAGCGCCGGGACAGTCCGCTACGAGCAGTACTTC.

CDR3 sequence (DNA): TGTGCCAGTAGCCCCCTAGCGAGGGCTAACAATGAGCAGTTCTTC. Amino acids: CASSPLARANNEQFF. V and J are TRBV19 and TRBJ2-1, with a possible D match to TRBD2 (6 bases). Germline V lookup: CDR1 LNHDA, CDR2 SQIVND (reference sequence). The CDR3 has 15 residues. Trimming removed 6 bases from V and 5 bases from J, with 17 bases in between.

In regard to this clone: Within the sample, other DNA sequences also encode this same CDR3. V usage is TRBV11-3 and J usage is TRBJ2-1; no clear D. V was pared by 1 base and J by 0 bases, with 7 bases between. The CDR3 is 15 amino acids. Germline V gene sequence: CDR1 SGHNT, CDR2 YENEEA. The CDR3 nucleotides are TGTGCCAGCAGCTTAGGCCGTAGCTCCTACAATGAGCAGTTCTTC. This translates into CASSLGRSSYNEQFF.

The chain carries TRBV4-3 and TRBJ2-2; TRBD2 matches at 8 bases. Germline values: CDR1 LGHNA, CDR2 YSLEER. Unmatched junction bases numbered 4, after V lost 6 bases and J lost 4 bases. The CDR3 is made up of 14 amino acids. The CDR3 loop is CASRAGEATGELFF. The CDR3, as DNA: TGCGCCAGCAGAGCGGGAGAGGCCACCGGGGAGCTGTTTTTT.

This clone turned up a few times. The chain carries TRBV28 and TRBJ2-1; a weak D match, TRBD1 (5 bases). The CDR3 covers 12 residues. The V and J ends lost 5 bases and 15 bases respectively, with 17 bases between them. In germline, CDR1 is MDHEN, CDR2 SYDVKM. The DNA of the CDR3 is TGTGCCAGCAGTATGGCAGGGCCCAAGGCGTTCTTC. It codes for CASSMAGPKAFF.

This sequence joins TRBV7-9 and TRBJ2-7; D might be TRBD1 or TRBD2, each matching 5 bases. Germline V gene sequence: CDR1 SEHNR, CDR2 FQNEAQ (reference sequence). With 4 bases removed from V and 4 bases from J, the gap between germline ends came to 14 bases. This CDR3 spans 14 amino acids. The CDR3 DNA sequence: TGTGCCAGCAGCTCACCACGGGGCCCTTACGAGCAGTACTTC. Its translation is CASSSPRGPYEQYF.

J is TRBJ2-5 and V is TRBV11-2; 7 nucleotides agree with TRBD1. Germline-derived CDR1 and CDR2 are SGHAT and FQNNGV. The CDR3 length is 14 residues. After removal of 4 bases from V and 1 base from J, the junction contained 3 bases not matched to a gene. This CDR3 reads CASSSWDSQETQYF. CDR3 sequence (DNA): TGTGCCAGCAGCTCGTGGGACAGCCAAGAGACCCAGTACTTC.

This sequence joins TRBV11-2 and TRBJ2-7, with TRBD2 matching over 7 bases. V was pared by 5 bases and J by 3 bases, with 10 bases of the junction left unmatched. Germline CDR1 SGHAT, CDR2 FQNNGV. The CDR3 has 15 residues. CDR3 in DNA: TGTGCCAGCAGCCTAGCTCCCGGACTAGGCTACGAGCAGTACTTC. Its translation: CASSLAPGLGYEQYF.

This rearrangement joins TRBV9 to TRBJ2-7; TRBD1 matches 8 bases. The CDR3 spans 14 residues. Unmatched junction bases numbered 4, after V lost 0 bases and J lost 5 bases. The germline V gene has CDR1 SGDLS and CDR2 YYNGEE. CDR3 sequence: CASSVGTGNNEQYF. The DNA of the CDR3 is TGTGCCAGCAGCGTAGGGACAGGGAACAACGAGCAGTACTTC.

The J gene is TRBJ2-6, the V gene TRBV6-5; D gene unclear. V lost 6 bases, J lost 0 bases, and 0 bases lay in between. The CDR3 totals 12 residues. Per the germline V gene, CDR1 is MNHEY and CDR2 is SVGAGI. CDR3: CASSSGANVLTF. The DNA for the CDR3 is TGTGCCAGCAGCTCTGGGGCCAACGTCCTGACTTTC.

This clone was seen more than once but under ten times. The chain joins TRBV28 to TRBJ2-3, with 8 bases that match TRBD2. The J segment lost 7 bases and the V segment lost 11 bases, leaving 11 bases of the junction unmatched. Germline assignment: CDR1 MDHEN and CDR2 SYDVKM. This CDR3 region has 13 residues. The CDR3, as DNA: TGTGCCGCGGCGAGCGGGAGCGTGAATACGCAGTATTTT. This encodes CAAASGSVNTQYF.

The DNA of the CDR3 is TGTGCCAGCTCACGGGCGAGGACGGTTGGCACCGGGGAGCTGTTTTTT. It is translated as CASSRARTVGTGELFF. The chain couples TRBV18 to TRBJ2-2; D is ambiguous. V was pared by 4 bases and J by 4 bases, with 16 bases between. The germline V gene has CDR1 KGHSH and CDR2 LQKENI. The CDR3 extends over 16 amino acids.

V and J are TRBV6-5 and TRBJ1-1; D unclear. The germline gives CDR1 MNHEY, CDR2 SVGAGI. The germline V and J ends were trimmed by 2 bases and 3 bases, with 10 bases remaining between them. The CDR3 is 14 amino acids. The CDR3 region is CASSYGRRDTEAFF. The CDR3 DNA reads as TGTGCCAGCAGTTACGGCAGAAGGGACACTGAAGCTTTCTTT.

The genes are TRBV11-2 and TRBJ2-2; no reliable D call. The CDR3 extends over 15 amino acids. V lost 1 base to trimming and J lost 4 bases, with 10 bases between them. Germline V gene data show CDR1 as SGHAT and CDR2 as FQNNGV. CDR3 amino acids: CASSLGSGFTGELFF. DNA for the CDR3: TGTGCCAGCAGCTTAGGATCTGGTTTCACCGGGGAGCTGTTTTTT.

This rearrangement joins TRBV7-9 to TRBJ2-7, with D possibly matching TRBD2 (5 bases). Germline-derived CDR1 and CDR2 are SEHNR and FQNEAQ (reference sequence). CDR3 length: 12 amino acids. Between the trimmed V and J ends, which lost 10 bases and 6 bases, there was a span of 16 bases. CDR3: CATIPSGTEQYF. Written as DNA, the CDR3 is TGTGCCACCATCCCGAGCGGAACCGAGCAGTACTTC.

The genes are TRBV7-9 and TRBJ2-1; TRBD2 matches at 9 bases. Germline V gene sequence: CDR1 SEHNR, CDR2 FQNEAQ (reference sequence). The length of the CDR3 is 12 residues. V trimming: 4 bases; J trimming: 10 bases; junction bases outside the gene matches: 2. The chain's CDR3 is CASSSLAGEQFF. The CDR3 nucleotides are TGTGCCAGCAGCTCCCTAGCGGGGGAGCAGTTCTTC. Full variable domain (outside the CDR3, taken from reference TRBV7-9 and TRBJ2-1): DTGVSQNPRHKITKRGQNVTFRCDPISEHNRLYWYRQTLGQGPEFLTYFQNEAQLEKSRLLSDRFSAERPKGSFSTLEIQRTEQGDSAMYLCASSSLAGEQFFGPGTRLTVL.

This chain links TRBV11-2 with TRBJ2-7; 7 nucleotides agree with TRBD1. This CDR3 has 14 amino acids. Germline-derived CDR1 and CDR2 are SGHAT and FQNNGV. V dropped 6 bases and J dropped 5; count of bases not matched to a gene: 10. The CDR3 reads CASRTWTGENEQYF. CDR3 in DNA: TGTGCCAGCAGAACTTGGACAGGAGAGAACGAGCAGTACTTC. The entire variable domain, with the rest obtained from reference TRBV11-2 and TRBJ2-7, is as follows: EAGVAQSPRYKIIEKRQSVAFWCNPISGHATLYWYQQILGQGPKLLIQFQNNGVVDDSQLPKDRFSAERLKGVDSTLKIQPAKLEDSAVYLCASRTWTGENEQYFGPGTRLTVT.